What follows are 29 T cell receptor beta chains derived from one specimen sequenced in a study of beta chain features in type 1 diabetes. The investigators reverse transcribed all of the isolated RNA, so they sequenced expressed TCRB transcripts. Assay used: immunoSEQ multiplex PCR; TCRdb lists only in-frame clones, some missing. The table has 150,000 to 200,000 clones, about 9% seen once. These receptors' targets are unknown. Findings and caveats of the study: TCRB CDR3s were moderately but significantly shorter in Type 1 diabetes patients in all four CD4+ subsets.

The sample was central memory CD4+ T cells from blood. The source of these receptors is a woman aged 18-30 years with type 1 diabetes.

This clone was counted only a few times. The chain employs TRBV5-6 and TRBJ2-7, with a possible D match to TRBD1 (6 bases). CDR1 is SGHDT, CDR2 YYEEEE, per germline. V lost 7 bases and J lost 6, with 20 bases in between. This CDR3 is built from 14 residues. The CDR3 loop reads CASLRAGVGGEQYF. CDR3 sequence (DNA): TGTGCCAGCCTTCGGGCAGGGGTGGGTGGCGAGCAGTACTTC.

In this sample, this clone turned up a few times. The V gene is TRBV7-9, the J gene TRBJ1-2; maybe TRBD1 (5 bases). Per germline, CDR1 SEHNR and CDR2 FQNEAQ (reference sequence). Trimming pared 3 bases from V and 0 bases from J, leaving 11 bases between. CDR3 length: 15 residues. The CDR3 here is CASSFPLTANYGYTF. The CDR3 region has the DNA TGTGCCAGCAGCTTCCCGTTGACAGCTAACTATGGCTACACCTTC.

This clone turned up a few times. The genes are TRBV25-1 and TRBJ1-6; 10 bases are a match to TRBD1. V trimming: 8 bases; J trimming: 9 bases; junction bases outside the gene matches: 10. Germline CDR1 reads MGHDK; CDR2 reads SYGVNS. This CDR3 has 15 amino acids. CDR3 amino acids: CASCPGTGDFSPLHF. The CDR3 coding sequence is TGTGCCAGCTGCCCTGGGACAGGGGATTTTTCACCCCTCCACTTT.

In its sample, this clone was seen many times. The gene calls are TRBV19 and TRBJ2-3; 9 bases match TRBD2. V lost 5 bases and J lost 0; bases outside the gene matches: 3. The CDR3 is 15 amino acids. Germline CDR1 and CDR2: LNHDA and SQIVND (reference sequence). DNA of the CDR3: TGTGCCAGTAGTTCCCTAGCGGGGAGCACAGATACGCAGTATTTT. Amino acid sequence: CASSSLAGSTDTQYF.

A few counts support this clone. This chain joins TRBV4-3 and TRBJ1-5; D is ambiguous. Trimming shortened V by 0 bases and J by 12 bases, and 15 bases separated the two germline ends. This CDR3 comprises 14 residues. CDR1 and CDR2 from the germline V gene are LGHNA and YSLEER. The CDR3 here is CASSQDRGEARQHF. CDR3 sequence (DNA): TGCGCCAGCAGCCAAGACCGCGGAGAGGCCCGCCAGCATTTT.

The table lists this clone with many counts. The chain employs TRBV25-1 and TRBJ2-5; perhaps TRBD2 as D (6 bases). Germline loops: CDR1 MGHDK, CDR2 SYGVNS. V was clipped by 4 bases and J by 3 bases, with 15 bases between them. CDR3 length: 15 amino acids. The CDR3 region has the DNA TGTGCCAGCAGTGCCGCCGACGGAGGGAAAGAGACCCAGTACTTC. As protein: CASSAADGGKETQYF.

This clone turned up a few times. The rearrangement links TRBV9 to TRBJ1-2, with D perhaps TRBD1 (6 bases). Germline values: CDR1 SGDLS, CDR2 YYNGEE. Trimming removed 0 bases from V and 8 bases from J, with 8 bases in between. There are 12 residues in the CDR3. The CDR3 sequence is CASSVAGGGYTF. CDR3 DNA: TGTGCCAGCAGCGTAGCGGGGGGCGGCTACACCTTC.

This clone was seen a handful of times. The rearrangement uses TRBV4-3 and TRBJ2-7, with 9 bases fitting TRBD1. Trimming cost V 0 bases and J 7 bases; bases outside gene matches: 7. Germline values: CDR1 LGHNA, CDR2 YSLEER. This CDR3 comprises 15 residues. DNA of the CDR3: TGCGCCAGCAGCCAAGATCGCACAGGGGGCCGGGAGCAGTACTTC. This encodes CASSQDRTGGREQYF.

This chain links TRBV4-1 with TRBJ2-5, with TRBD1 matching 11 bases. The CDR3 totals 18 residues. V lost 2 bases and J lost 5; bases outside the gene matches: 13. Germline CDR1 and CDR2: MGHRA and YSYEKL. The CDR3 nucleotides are TGCGCCAGCAGCCAAATTACCTGGACAGGGGGCGAGGGGGAGACCCAGTACTTC. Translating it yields CASSQITWTGGEGETQYF.

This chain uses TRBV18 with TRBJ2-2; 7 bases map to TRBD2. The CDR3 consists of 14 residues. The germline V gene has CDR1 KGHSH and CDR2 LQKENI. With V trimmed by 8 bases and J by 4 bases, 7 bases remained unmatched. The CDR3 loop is CASLNQRGTGELFF. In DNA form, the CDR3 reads TGTGCCAGCCTAAATCAGCGGGGCACCGGGGAGCTGTTTTTT.

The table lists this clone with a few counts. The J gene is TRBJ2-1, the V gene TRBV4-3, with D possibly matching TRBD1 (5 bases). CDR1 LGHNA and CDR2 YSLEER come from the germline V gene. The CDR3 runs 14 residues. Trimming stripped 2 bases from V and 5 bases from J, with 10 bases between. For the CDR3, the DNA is TGCGCCAGCAGCCAAATTGACAGAAACAATGAGCAGTTCTTC. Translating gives CASSQIDRNNEQFF.

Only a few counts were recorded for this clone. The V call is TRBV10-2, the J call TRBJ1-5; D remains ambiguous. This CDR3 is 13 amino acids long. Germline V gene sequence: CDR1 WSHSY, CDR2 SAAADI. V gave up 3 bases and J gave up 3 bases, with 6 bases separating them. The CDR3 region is CASSEQHNQPQHF. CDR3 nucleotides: TGCGCCAGCAGTGAACAACACAATCAGCCCCAGCATTTT.

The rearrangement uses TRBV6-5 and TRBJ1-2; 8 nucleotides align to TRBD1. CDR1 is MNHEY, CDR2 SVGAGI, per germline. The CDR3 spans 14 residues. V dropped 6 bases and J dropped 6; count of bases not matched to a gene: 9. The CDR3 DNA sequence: TGTGCCAGCAGGATCCAGTTACAGGGGGATGGCTACACCTTC. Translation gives CASRIQLQGDGYTF.

CDR3 DNA: TGTGCCAGTAATTTGAATCTGGCGGGCAATCAGCCCCAGCATTTT. This sequence encodes CASNLNLAGNQPQHF. The chain has TRBV19 and TRBJ1-5; no definite D call. This CDR3 contains 15 residues. Germline V CDR1 and CDR2: LNHDA, SQIVND (reference sequence). V was shortened by 7 bases and J by 2 bases, with 15 bases between the two germline ends.

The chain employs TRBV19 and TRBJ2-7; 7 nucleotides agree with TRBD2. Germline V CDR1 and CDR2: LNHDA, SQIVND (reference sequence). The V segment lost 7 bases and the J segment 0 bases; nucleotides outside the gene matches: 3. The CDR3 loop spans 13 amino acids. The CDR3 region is CASMGGTSYEQYF. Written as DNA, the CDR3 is TGTGCCAGTATGGGAGGGACCTCCTACGAGCAGTACTTC.

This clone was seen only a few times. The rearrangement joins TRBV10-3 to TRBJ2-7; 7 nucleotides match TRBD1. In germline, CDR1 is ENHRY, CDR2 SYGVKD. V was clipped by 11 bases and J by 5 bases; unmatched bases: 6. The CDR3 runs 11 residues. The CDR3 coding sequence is TGTGCCGCGGCTACAGGGGACGAGCAGTACTTC. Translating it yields CAAATGDEQYF.

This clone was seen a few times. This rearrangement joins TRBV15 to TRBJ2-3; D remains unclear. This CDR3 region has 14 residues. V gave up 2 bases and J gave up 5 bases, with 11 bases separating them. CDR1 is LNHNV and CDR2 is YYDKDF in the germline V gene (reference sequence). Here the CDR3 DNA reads TGTGCCACCAGCAGACAATACTCGGGAGATACGCAGTATTTT. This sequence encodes CATSRQYSGDTQYF.

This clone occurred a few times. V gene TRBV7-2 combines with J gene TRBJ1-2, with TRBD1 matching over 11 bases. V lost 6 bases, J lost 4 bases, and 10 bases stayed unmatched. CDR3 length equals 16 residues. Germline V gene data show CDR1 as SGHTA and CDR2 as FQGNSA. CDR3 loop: CASSLQSGTGGYGYTF. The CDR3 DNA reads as TGTGCCAGCAGTCTTCAATCCGGGACAGGGGGCTATGGCTACACCTTC.

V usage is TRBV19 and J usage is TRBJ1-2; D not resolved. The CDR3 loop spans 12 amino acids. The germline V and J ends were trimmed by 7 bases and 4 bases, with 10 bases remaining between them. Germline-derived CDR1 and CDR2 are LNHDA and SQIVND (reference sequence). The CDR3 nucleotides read TGTGCCAGTACCACCGACTTCTATGGCTACACCTTC. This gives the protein CASTTDFYGYTF. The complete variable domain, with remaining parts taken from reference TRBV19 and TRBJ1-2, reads DGGITQSPKYLFRKEGQNVTLSCEQNLNHDAMYWYRQDPGQGLRLIYYSQIVNDFQKGDIAEGYSVSREKKESFPLTVTSAQKNPTAFYLCASTTDFYGYTFGSGTRLTVV.

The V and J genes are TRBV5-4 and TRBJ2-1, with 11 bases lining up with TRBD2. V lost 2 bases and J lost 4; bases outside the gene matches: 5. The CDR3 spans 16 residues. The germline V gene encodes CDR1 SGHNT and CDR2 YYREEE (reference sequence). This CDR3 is CASSLGTSGGYNEQFF. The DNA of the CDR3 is TGTGCCAGCAGCTTAGGTACTAGCGGGGGTTACAATGAGCAGTTCTTC.

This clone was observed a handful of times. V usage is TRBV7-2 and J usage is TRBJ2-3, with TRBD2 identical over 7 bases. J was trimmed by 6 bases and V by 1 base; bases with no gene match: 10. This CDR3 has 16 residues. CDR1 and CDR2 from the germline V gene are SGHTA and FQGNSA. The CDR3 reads CASSLGRGLSEDTQYF. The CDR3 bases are TGTGCCAGCAGCTTAGGGCGGGGGTTATCCGAGGATACGCAGTATTTT.

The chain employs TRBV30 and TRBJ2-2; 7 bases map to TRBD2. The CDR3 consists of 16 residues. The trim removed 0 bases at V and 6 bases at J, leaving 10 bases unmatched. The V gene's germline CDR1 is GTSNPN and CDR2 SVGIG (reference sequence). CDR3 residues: CAWSVLGGSGAGELFF. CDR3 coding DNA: TGTGCCTGGAGTGTTCTCGGCGGGAGTGGGGCCGGGGAGCTGTTTTTT.

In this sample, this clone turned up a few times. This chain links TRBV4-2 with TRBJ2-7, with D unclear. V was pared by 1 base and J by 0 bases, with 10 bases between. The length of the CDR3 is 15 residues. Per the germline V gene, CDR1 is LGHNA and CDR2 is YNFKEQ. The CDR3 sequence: CASSQGAGSSYEQYF. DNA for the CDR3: TGTGCCAGCAGCCAAGGGGCAGGTAGCTCCTACGAGCAGTACTTC.

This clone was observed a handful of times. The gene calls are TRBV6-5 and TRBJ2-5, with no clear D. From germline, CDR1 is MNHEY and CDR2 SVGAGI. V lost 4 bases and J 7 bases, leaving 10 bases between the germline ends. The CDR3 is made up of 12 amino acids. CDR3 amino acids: CASSSPPGTQYF. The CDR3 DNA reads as TGTGCCAGCAGTTCCCCCCCGGGGACCCAGTACTTC.

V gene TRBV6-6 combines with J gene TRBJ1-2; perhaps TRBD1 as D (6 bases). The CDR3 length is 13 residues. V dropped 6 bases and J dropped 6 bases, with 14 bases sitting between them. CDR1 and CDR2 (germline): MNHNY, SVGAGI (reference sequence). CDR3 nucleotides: TGTGCCAGCAGCCCACAGGGAAACCATGGCTACACCTTC. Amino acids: CASSPQGNHGYTF.

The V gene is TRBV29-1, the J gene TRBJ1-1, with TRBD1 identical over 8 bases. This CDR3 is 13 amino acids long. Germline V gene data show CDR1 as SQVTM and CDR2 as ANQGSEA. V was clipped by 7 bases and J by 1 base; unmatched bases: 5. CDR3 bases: TGCAGCGCCACCGGGACAGGGAACACTGAAGCTTTCTTT. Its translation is CSATGTGNTEAFF.

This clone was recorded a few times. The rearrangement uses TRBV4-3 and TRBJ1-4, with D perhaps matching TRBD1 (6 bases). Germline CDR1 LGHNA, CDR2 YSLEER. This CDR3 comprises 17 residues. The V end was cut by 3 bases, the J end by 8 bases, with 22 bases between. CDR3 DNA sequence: TGCGCCAGCAGCCAGGACCCCCCACACAGGGAGGGCGAAAAACTGTTTTTT. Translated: CASSQDPPHREGEKLFF.

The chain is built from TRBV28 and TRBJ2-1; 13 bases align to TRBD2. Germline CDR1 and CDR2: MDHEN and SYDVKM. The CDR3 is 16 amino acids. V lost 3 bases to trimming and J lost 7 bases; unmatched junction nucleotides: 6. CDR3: CASSLLRTSGRNEQFF. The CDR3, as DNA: TGTGCCAGCAGTTTGCTACGGACTAGCGGGAGAAATGAGCAGTTCTTC. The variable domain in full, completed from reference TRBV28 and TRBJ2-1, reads DVKVTQSSRYLVKRTGEKVFLECVQDMDHENMFWYRQDPGLGLRLIYFSYDVKMKEKGDIPEGYSVSREKKERFSLILESASTNQTSMYLCASSLLRTSGRNEQFFGPGTRLTVL.

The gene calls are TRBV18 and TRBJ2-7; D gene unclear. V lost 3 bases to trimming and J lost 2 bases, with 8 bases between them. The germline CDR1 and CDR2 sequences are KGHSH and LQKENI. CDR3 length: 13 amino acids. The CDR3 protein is CASSPSQTYEQYF. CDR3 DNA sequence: TGTGCCAGCTCACCGTCACAGACCTACGAGCAGTACTTC.